The clone carrying this T cell receptor (beta chain) appeared a few times. What it binds is unknown. With 3 bases removed from V and 7 bases from J, the gap between germline ends came to 10 bases. CDR3 length equals 12 residues. Germline assignment: CDR1 MGHRA and CDR2 YSYEKL. RNA transcripts served as template for amplifying TCR beta CDR3 sequences. HTBI primers primed a first-round RT-PCR, and a second-round multiplex PCR followed. TCRdb itself ran the multiplex PCR reads through MiXCR, one entry per CDR3 protein. Found here are 350,000 to 450,000 distinct CDR3 sequences, roughly 20% of them singletons; the top ten hold under 3%. Hyperthyroidism was new, under 2 months, in patients aged 18 to 65. The record originates from a study of Graves' ophthalmopathy and Graves' hyperthyroidism. General study results and limits: Ophthalmopathy could be told apart from stable hyperthyroidism by a 13-signature model (just under 90% sensitivity, around 78% specificity). With roughly 69% sensitivity and over 72% specificity, the model predicted ophthalmopathy progression. Blood also carried most expanded thyroid clonotypes exceeding 0.001 frequency.

The specimen sequenced was peripheral blood. This receptor was obtained from a woman aged 18-30 years with stable Graves' hyperthyroidism. V gene TRBV4-1 combines with J gene TRBJ2-7; D is unresolved. The CDR3 is CASSHPPVEQYF. CDR3 DNA sequence: TGCGCCAGCAGCCACCCCCCAGTGGAGCAGTACTTC.